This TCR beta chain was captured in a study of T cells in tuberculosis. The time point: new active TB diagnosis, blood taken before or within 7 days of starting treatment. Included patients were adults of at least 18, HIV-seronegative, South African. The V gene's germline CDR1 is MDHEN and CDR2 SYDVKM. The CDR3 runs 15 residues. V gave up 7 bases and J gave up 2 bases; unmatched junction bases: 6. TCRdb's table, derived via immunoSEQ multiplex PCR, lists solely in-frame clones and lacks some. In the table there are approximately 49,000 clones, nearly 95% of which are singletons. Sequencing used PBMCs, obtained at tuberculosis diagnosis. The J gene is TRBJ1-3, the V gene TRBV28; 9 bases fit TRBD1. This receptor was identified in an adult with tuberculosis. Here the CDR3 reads CASTDRDRAGNTIYF. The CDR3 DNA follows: TGTGCCAGCACCGACAGGGACAGGGCTGGAAACACCATATATTTT.